These T cell receptor beta chains were read from a single sample in a study of shared clonotypes between healthy human individuals. Method: immunoSEQ multiplex PCR; TCRdb's copy keeps in-frame clones and lacks some. This sample has 650,000 to 700,000 clones, with 90% found just once. Sequencing was performed on memory CD8+ T cells from PBMCs. Receptor source: a man in his late teens or twenties in good health. Some clones in this sample may be carry-over from other donors' samples. CDR3s include the opening cysteine and the closing phenylalanine or tryptophan. Each record gives: J gene, D gene, clone size, V gene, CDR3 protein, CDR3 DNA. The D gene is left open where the match is weak. The size field is filled for only some rows; it gives once, few, many or a size class.

TRBJ1-1 - - TRBV7-9 CASSLPPSPAFF TGTGCCAGCAGCTTACCTCCCAGTCCGGCTTTCTTT
TRBJ2-1 - - TRBV5-6 CASSLGVFRGSSYNEQFF TGTGCCAGCAGCTTGGGCGTATTTCGGGGAAGCTCCTACAATGAGCAGTTCTTC
TRBJ2-1 TRBD2 - TRBV27 CASSLRLAAHNEQFF TGTGCCAGCAGTTTAAGGCTAGCGGCCCACAATGAGCAGTTCTTC
TRBJ2-1 - - TRBV9 CASRRGNEQFF TGTGCCAGCAGGCGAGGCAATGAGCAGTTCTTC
TRBJ1-2 - - TRBV27 CASSFLGSRNYGYTF TGTGCCAGCAGTTTTCTGGGGAGTCGTAACTATGGCTACACCTTC
TRBJ1-4 - - TRBV7-8 CASSLRLTNEKLFF TGTGCCAGCAGCCTTCGGCTCACTAATGAAAAACTGTTTTTT
TRBJ2-3 TRBD1 - TRBV15 CATSVGTGGTDTQYF TGTGCCACCAGCGTAGGGACAGGGGGAACAGATACGCAGTATTTT
TRBJ1-1 - - TRBV10-3 CAIGEAMVGEAFF TGTGCCATCGGAGAGGCGATGGTTGGTGAAGCTTTCTTT
TRBJ1-5 - - TRBV7-9 CASSLGTASNQPQHF TGTGCCAGCAGCTTAGGGACAGCTAGCAATCAGCCCCAGCATTTT
TRBJ1-1 TRBD1 - TRBV7-2 CASSPRQGIRTEAFF TGTGCCAGCAGCCCACGACAGGGAATAAGGACTGAAGCTTTCTTT
TRBJ2-3 - once TRBV19 CASSPRFSTDTQYF TGTGCCAGTAGTCCGAGATTTAGCACAGATACGCAGTATTTT
TRBJ1-1 - - TRBV27 CASRPSGYTEAFF TGTGCCAGCAGACCCTCAGGGTACACTGAAGCTTTCTTT
TRBJ2-2 - - TRBV7-9 CASSSPGTQNTGELFF TGTGCCAGCAGCTCCCCCGGGACACAGAACACCGGGGAGCTGTTTTTT
TRBJ2-7 TRBD2 - TRBV27 CASSLTRFGPSGGYEQYF TGTGCCAGCAGTTTAACGAGATTCGGTCCTAGCGGGGGGTACGAGCAGTACTTC
TRBJ2-2 - - TRBV28 CASSLDRGGLSNTGELFF TGTGCCAGCAGTTTAGACAGGGGAGGGTTATCGAACACCGGGGAGCTGTTTTTT
TRBJ2-1 - once TRBV2 CASMRDEQFF TGTGCCAGCATGAGGGATGAGCAGTTCTTC
TRBJ1-6 - - TRBV27 CASSNYGGSPLHF TGTGCCAGCAGCAATTACGGTGGTTCACCCCTCCACTTT
TRBJ1-1 - - TRBV5-6 CASSRLQNTEAFF TGTGCCAGCAGCCGTTTACAGAACACTGAAGCTTTCTTT
TRBJ2-1 TRBD2 - TRBV6-1 CASSGLAGDEDKGEQFF TGTGCCAGCAGTGGACTAGCGGGAGATGAAGATAAGGGTGAGCAGTTCTTC
TRBJ2-5 TRBD2 - TRBV4-3 CASSQAWGGQETQYF TGCGCCAGCAGCCAAGCCTGGGGGGGACAAGAGACCCAGTACTTC
TRBJ1-4 - once TRBV4-1 CASSQNTGKNEKLFF TGCGCCAGCAGCCAAAATACCGGGAAAAATGAAAAACTGTTTTTT
TRBJ1-2 - - TRBV4-1 CASSQSTQYGYTF TGCGCCAGCAGCCAATCAACCCAGTATGGCTACACCTTC
TRBJ1-2 - once TRBV5-1 CASSSRGNSYGYTF TGCGCCAGCAGTTCGCGGGGTAACAGCTATGGCTACACCTTC
TRBJ2-1 - - TRBV19 CASSIKVYNEQFF TGTGCCAGTAGTATCAAGGTTTACAATGAGCAGTTCTTC
TRBJ2-2 - - TRBV27 CASRDSGLNTGELFF TGTGCCAGCAGGGATTCTGGTTTAAACACCGGGGAGCTGTTTTTT
TRBJ2-3 TRBD2 once TRBV10-3 CAISESQGLGSADTQYF TGTGCCATCAGTGAGTCGCAGGGACTAGGCTCGGCAGATACGCAGTATTTT
TRBJ1-5 - - TRBV4-1 CASSQGPDNPFEPQHF TGCGCCAGCAGCCAAGGTCCGGACAATCCTTTTGAGCCCCAGCATTTT
TRBJ2-7 TRBD1 - TRBV19 CASSAMWGQVEQYF TGTGCCAGTAGTGCTATGTGGGGACAGGTCGAGCAGTACTTC
TRBJ1-1 TRBD1 - TRBV11-2 CASRPPGQMNTEAFF TGTGCCAGCCGGCCACCGGGACAGATGAACACTGAAGCTTTCTTT
TRBJ2-1 TRBD2 - TRBV7-9 CASSPLAGVYNEQFF TGTGCCAGCAGCCCCCTAGCGGGAGTATACAATGAGCAGTTCTTC
TRBJ2-7 - - TRBV6-1 CASSEGPGLYEQYF TGTGCCAGCAGTGAAGGCCCGGGATTGTACGAGCAGTACTTC
TRBJ2-7 - many TRBV6-1 CASSEGSANPAYEQYF TGTGCCAGCAGTGAAGGTTCCGCCAACCCGGCCTACGAGCAGTACTTC
TRBJ2-1 - - TRBV28 CASSLGSGGQFF TGTGCCAGCAGTTTAGGTTCCGGGGGGCAGTTCTTC
TRBJ2-1 - - TRBV28 CASSLSVADGNEQFF TGTGCCAGCAGTTTGAGCGTGGCAGACGGCAATGAGCAGTTCTTC
TRBJ2-2 TRBD2 - TRBV25-1 CASSATSAGELFF TGTGCCAGCAGTGCAACTAGCGCCGGGGAGCTGTTTTTT
TRBJ2-1 TRBD1 once TRBV9 CASSSGTGGQYNEQFF TGTGCCAGCAGCTCCGGGACAGGGGGCCAGTACAATGAGCAGTTCTTC
TRBJ1-1 - - TRBV25-1 CASSGMGRLTEAFF TGTGCCAGCAGTGGTATGGGCCGACTCACTGAAGCTTTCTTT
TRBJ2-7 TRBD2 - TRBV11-2 CASSYGGVEQYF TGTGCCAGCAGCTACGGGGGGGTCGAGCAGTACTTC
TRBJ2-2 TRBD2 - TRBV28 CASKRTSGRGTGELFF TGTGCCAGCAAACGAACTAGCGGGAGAGGAACCGGGGAGCTGTTTTTT
TRBJ2-1 - once TRBV29-1 CSVDPRINEQFF TGCAGCGTGGACCCCAGGATCAATGAGCAGTTCTTC
TRBJ1-2 - - TRBV30 CAWSTKGIRYGYTF TGTGCCTGGAGTACCAAGGGGATCCGCTATGGCTACACCTTC
TRBJ2-7 - - TRBV7-6 CASSAGQGGSYEQYF TGTGCCAGCAGCGCCGGACAGGGAGGGTCCTACGAGCAGTACTTC
TRBJ2-7 TRBD2 - TRBV4-3 CASSQAGTSSYEQYF TGCGCCAGCAGCCAAGCCGGGACTAGCAGCTACGAGCAGTACTTC
TRBJ2-7 - - TRBV25-1 CASSESGPGYEQYF TGTGCCAGCAGTGAGTCCGGACCCGGGTACGAGCAGTACTTC
TRBJ2-5 - - TRBV29-1 CSVDRDPETQYF TGCAGCGTGGACCGGGACCCAGAGACCCAGTACTTC